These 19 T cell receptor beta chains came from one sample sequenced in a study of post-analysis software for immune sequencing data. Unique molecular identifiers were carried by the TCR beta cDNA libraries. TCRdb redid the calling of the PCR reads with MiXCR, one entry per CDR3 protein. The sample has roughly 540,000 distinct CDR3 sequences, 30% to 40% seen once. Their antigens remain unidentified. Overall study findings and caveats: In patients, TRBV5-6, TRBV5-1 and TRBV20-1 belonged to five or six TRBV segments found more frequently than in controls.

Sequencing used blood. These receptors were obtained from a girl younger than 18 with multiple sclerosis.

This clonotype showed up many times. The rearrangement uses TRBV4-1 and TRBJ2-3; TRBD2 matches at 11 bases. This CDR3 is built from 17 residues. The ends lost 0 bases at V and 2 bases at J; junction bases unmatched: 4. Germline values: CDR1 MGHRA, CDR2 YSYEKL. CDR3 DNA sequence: TGCGCCAGCAGCCAAGATCCTAGCGGGGGGCTCACAGATACGCAGTATTTT. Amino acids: CASSQDPSGGLTDTQYF.

CDR3 DNA: TGTGCCAGCAGCCCGACAGGGTTTCGTGGCTACACCTTC. This codes for CASSPTGFRGYTF. The V gene is TRBV13, the J gene TRBJ1-2; TRBD1 matches 7 bases. The CDR3 spans 13 residues. Unmatched junction bases numbered 7, after V lost 5 bases and J lost 7 bases. CDR1 and CDR2 (germline): PRHDT, FYEKMQ (reference sequence).

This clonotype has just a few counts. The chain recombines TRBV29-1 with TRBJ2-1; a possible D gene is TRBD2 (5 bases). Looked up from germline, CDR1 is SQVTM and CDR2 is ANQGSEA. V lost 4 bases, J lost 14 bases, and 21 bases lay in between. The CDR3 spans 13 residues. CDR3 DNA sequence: TGCAGCGTTGTAGTTGGGAGTCTCGCCTGGGAGTTCTTC. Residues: CSVVVGSLAWEFF.

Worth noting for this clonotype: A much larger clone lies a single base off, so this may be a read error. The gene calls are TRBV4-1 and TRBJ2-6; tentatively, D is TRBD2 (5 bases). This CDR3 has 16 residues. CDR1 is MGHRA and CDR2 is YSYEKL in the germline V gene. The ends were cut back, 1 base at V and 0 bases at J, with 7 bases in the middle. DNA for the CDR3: TGCGCCAGCAGCCAAGCGAGGGACTCTGGGGCCAACGTCCTGACTTTC. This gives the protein CASSQARDSGANVLTF.

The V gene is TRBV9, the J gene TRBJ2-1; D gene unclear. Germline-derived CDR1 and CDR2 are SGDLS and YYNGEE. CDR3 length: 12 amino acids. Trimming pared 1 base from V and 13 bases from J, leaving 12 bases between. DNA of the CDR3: TGTGCCAGCAGCGTATACGGAGAGACCCAGTTCTTC. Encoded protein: CASSVYGETQFF.

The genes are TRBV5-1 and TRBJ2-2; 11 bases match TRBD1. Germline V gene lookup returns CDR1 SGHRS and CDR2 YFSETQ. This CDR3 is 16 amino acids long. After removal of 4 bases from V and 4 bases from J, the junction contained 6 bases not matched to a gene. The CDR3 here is CASSERTGGGTGELFF. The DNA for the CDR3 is TGCGCCAGCAGCGAGAGGACAGGGGGCGGCACCGGGGAGCTGTTTTTT.

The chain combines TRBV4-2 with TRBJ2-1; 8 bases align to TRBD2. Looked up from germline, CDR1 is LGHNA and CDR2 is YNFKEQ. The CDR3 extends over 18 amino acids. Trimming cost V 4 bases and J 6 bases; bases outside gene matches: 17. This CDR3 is CASSLESRRSLAGNEQFF. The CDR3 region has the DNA TGTGCCAGCAGCCTAGAATCACGGCGGAGCCTAGCGGGCAATGAGCAGTTCTTC.

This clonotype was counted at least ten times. The CDR3 DNA follows: TGTGCCAGTATTCAAAGCGGGGGGAGACACTTGGAGACCCAGTACTTC. It encodes CASIQSGGRHLETQYF. This chain uses TRBV19 with TRBJ2-5; 9 bases line up with TRBD2. Germline trimming cut 7 bases from V and 5 bases from J; bases unmatched to any gene: 14. The CDR3 runs to 16 residues. Germline V gene lookup returns CDR1 LNHDA and CDR2 SQIVND (reference sequence).

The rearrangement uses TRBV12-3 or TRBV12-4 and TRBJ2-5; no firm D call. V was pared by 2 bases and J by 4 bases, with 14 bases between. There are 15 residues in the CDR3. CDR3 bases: TGTGCCAGCAGTTTAAGTCTAGGCAGGAGAGAGACCCAGTACTTC. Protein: CASSLSLGRRETQYF.

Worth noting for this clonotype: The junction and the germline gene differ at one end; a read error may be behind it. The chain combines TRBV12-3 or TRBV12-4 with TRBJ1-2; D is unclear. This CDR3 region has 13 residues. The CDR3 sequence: CASRLGHIYGYTF. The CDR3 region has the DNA TGTGCCAGCAGGTTAGGGCACATCTATGGCTACACCTTC.

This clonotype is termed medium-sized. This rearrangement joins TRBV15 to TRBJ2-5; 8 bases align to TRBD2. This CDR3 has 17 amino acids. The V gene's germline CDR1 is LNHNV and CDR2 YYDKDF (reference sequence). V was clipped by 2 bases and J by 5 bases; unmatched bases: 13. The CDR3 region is CATSRTSGLVYVETQYF. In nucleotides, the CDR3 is TGTGCCACCAGCAGAACCTCGGGACTAGTGTATGTGGAGACCCAGTACTTC.

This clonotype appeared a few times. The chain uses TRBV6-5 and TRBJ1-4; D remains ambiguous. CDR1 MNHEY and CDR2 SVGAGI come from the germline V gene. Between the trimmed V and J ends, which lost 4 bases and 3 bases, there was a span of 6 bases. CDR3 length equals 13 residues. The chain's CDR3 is CASSWGANEKLFF. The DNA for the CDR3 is TGTGCCAGCAGTTGGGGTGCTAATGAAAAACTGTTTTTT.

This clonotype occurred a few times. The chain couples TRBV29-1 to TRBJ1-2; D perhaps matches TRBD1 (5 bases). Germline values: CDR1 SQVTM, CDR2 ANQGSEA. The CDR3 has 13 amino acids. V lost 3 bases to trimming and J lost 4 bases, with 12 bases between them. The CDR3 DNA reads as TGCAGCGTTGACTGGGGGATCAGCTATGGCTACACCTTC. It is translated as CSVDWGISYGYTF.

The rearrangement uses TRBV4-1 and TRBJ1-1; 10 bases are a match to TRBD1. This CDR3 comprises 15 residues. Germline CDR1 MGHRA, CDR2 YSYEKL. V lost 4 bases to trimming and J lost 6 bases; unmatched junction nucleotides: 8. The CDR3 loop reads CASSRPGQGFAEAFF. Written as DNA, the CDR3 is TGCGCCAGCAGCCGCCCGGGACAGGGGTTCGCTGAAGCTTTCTTT.

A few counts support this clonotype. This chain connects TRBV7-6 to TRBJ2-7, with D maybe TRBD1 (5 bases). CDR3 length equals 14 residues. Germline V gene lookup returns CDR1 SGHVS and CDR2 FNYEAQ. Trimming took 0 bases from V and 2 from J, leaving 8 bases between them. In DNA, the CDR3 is TGTGCCAGCAGCTTAGCCGACAGCACCTACGAGCAGTACTTC. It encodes CASSLADSTYEQYF.

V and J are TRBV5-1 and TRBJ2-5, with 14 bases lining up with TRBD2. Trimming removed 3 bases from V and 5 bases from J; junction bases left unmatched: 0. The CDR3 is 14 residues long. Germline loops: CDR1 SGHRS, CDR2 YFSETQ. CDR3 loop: CASSWTSGGETQYF. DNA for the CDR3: TGCGCCAGCAGCTGGACTAGCGGGGGGGAGACCCAGTACTTC.

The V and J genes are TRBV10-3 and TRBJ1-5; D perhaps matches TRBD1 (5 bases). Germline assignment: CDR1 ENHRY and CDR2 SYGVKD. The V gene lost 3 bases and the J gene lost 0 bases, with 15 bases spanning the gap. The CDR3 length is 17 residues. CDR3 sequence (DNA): TGTGCCATCAGTGACCCGACCGAGACAGATAGCAATCAGCCCCAGCATTTT. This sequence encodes CAISDPTETDSNQPQHF.

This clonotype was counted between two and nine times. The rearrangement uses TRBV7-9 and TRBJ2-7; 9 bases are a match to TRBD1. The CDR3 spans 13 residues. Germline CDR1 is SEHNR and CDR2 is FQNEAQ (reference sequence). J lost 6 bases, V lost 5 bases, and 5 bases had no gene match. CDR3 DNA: TGTGCCAGCAGCACAGGGACAGGGCTCGAGCAGTACTTC. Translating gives CASSTGTGLEQYF.

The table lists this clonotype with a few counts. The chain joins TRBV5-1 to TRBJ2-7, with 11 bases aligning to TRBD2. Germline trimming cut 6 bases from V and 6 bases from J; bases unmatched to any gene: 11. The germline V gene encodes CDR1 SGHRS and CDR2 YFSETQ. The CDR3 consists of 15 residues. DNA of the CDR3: TGCGCCAGCACCCCTAGCGGGGGGACCAGGTCCGAGCAGTACTTC. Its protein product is CASTPSGGTRSEQYF.